The rows below give T cell receptor beta chains drawn from one sample of a study of blood T cell repertoires in COVID-19. Assay: immunoSEQ multiplex PCR; the TCRdb copy retains only in-frame clones and omits some. The table lists 330,000 or so clones, 70% to 90% of them singletons. The sample was PBMCs or T cells enriched from blood (not recorded which). The receptors here all came from a man aged 35-49 years in a cohort exposed to, infected with or recovered from COVID-19 (not recorded which). The CDR3 runs from the conserved cysteine through the conserved F or W. The D gene is left open where the match is weak. Only some rows state a clone size, as once, few, many or a class for expanded clones.

CDR3 DNA,CDR3 protein,clone size,D gene,J gene,V gene,CDR3 length
TGCGCCAGCAGCTTAGAATACCGACAGGGACGAAGCACAGATACGCAGTATTTT,CASSLEYRQGRSTDTQYF,.,TRBD1,TRBJ2-3,TRBV5-1,18
TGTGCCAGCAGCGCGCCGGGACTAGTAAATGAGCAGTTCTTC,CASSAPGLVNEQFF,.,TRBD2,TRBJ2-1,TRBV5-6,14
TGTGCCAGCAGTTTTGCACACCTCAGAGGTGAAGCTTTCTTT,CASSFAHLRGEAFF,.,.,TRBJ1-1,TRBV27,14
TGTGCCAGCAGCTTTAGCGTGAAGGGAGAGACCCAGTACTTC,CASSFSVKGETQYF,.,.,TRBJ2-5,TRBV3-1/TRBV3-2,14
TGTGCCAGCTCACCAAAGAGCATGAACACTGAAGCTTTCTTT,CASSPKSMNTEAFF,.,.,TRBJ1-1,TRBV18,14
TGTGCCAGCAGCCTCGCAGGGGGCCTCGAGCAGTACTTC,CASSLAGGLEQYF,.,TRBD1,TRBJ2-7,TRBV7-8,13
TGTGCCAGCGGCCGGCTACAGGGAAGCTCCTACAATGAGCAGTTCTTC,CASGRLQGSSYNEQFF,.,.,TRBJ2-1,TRBV19,16
TGTGCCAGCAGTCAAACGACGGGTGCTAATAATTCACCCCTCCACTTT,CASSQTTGANNSPLHF,.,.,TRBJ1-6,TRBV6-2/TRBV6-3,16
TGTGCCAGTAGAACCGACGAACGGGGTCACCCCCAGCATTTT,CASRTDERGHPQHF,once,.,TRBJ1-5,TRBV19,14
TGTGCCAGCAGCTTGGGACTAGCGGCTAATGAGCAGTTCTTC,CASSLGLAANEQFF,.,TRBD2,TRBJ2-1,TRBV5-5,14
TGTGCCAGCTCACCATCGACAGGGCGTCAGAACACTGAAGCTTTCTTT,CASSPSTGRQNTEAFF,.,TRBD1,TRBJ1-1,TRBV18,16
TGTGCCAGCGGACCGGGACAGCTATACGAGCAGTACTTC,CASGPGQLYEQYF,.,TRBD1,TRBJ2-7,TRBV27,13
TGTGCCAGCAGCTCCTTTCCGGGAATGGAGGGCTACACCTTC,CASSSFPGMEGYTF,once,.,TRBJ1-2,TRBV5-4,14
TGTGCCAGCAGCCCGAATATGGGGCGGACTAGCGGGAGAGAGACCCAGTACTTC,CASSPNMGRTSGRETQYF,.,TRBD2,TRBJ2-5,TRBV3-1/TRBV3-2,18
TGTGCCAGCAGTAGTACCAGGGGTTCCTACGAGCAGTACTTC,CASSSTRGSYEQYF,.,.,TRBJ2-7,TRBV28,14
TGTGCCAGCAGCGTTAATCCAGGGGGCGCATATACCGGGGAGCTGTTTTTT,CASSVNPGGAYTGELFF,once,TRBD1,TRBJ2-2,TRBV5-6,17
TGTGCCAGTAGTATAACGGGACAGGGGGCAAATCAGCCCCAGCATTTT,CASSITGQGANQPQHF,once,TRBD1,TRBJ1-5,TRBV19,16
TGTGCCAGCTCATCAGACCGGGACAGGGTCAATCAGCCCCAGCATTTT,CASSSDRDRVNQPQHF,.,TRBD1,TRBJ1-5,TRBV18,16
TGTGCCAGCTCACTCGACAGGGTTAACTATGGCTACACCTTC,CASSLDRVNYGYTF,.,TRBD1,TRBJ1-2,TRBV18,14
TGTGCCAGTAGTATTCGGACTAGCGGCAATGAGCAGTTCTTC,CASSIRTSGNEQFF,.,TRBD2,TRBJ2-1,TRBV19,14
TGTGCCAGCAGTGAAAGACAGGTGAACACTGAAGCTTTCTTT,CASSERQVNTEAFF,.,.,TRBJ1-1,TRBV6-1,14
TGCGCCAGCAGCTTGGACAGGGGTTATGGCTACACCTTC,CASSLDRGYGYTF,.,TRBD1,TRBJ1-2,TRBV5-1,13
TGTGCCAGCAGTTTAAAAGGACACCCCCAGCTGAACACTGAAGCTTTCTTT,CASSLKGHPQLNTEAFF,.,.,TRBJ1-1,TRBV27,17
TGTGCCACCAGCGGGAGCCTGAACACTGAAGCTTTCTTT,CATSGSLNTEAFF,.,.,TRBJ1-1,TRBV24-1,13
TGTGCCAGCAGTCCTCCGGCGGAGAACACTGAAGCTTTCTTT,CASSPPAENTEAFF,.,.,TRBJ1-1,TRBV6-6,14
TGCGCCAGCAGCTTAGGGAGGGGGATCACCGGGGAGCTGTTTTTT,CASSLGRGITGELFF,.,.,TRBJ2-2,TRBV5-1,15
TGTGCCAGCAGTCCCGACAGAGCAGATACGCAGTATTTT,CASSPDRADTQYF,.,.,TRBJ2-3,TRBV3-1/TRBV3-2,13
TGTGCCAGCAGTTCCCGACAGTCTAACTATGGCTACACCTTC,CASSSRQSNYGYTF,.,.,TRBJ1-2,TRBV28,14
TGCGCCAGCAGTAGAGCGGGGCTAAGCACAGATACGCAGTATTTT,CASSRAGLSTDTQYF,.,TRBD2,TRBJ2-3,TRBV4-1,15
TGTGCCAGCAGGAGAGATATACAGGGTACTGAAGCTTTCTTT,CASRRDIQGTEAFF,.,.,TRBJ1-1,TRBV6-5,14
TGTGCCTGGAGTGTCGGGGGTCTAATCCAAGGCCATGGCTACACCTTC,CAWSVGGLIQGHGYTF,.,.,TRBJ1-2,TRBV30,16
TGCAGCGTTGAAGAAGGTTATAGCGGTAGCTACGAGCAGTACTTC,CSVEEGYSGSYEQYF,.,.,TRBJ2-7,TRBV29-1,15
TGCAGCGCGGTACTAACCGGGAGGAATAATGAGCAGTTCTTC,CSAVLTGRNNEQFF,.,TRBD2,TRBJ2-1,TRBV29-1,14
TGTGCCAGCTCACTCCAGGGTAATGGGAATAATTCACCCCTCCACTTT,CASSLQGNGNNSPLHF,.,.,TRBJ1-6,TRBV18,16
TGCGCCAGCAGCGAGGATCCACAACCCTCCTACGAGCAGTACTTC,CASSEDPQPSYEQYF,.,.,TRBJ2-7,TRBV5-1,15
TGTGCCAGCAGCTTCCCCCAGGGCAGCGCTGGAAACACCATATATTTT,CASSFPQGSAGNTIYF,.,.,TRBJ1-3,TRBV3-1/TRBV3-2,16
TGTGCCAGCAGCCAACTACCTACTAGCGGGGGAAGGTGGGAGCAGTACTTC,CASSQLPTSGGRWEQYF,.,TRBD2,TRBJ2-7,TRBV3-1/TRBV3-2,17
TGTGCCAGCAGCTTGGGACAGGGGCGAGGGCAGCCCCAGCATTTT,CASSLGQGRGQPQHF,.,TRBD1,TRBJ1-5,TRBV7-9,15
TGTGCCAGCAGAGTAACAGGGGTTGGAAACACCATATATTTT,CASRVTGVGNTIYF,.,TRBD1,TRBJ1-3,TRBV2,14
TGTGCCAGTAGCAAGGGACAGATGAACACTGAAGCTTTCTTT,CASSKGQMNTEAFF,.,TRBD1,TRBJ1-1,TRBV19,14
TGTGCCAGCAGCTACCCTGTGGACAGGTCCTACGAGCAGTACTTC,CASSYPVDRSYEQYF,.,TRBD1,TRBJ2-7,TRBV6-5,15
TGTGCCAGCAGCTTAACCAGGGTAGACGAGCAGTACTTC,CASSLTRVDEQYF,.,.,TRBJ2-7,TRBV7-2,13
TGTGCCAGCAGTCACCCGGGACTAGCGGGGAGCACAGATACGCAGTATTTT,CASSHPGLAGSTDTQYF,.,TRBD2,TRBJ2-3,TRBV2,17
TGTGCCAGCAGCCAAGTAAGCGCCTATGAGCAGTTCTTC,CASSQVSAYEQFF,.,.,TRBJ2-1,TRBV3-1/TRBV3-2,13
TGTGCCAGCAGCCAAGATCAGACCCCTCGGGATGGCTACACCTTC,CASSQDQTPRDGYTF,.,.,TRBJ1-2,TRBV3-1/TRBV3-2,15
TGTGCCAGCAGCTCCTCGGGACAGGGCGTCAATCAGCCCCAGCATTTT,CASSSSGQGVNQPQHF,.,TRBD1,TRBJ1-5,TRBV5-8,16
TGTGCCAGCAGCCTTGATACGGGCGGGAGGTCCGAGCAGTACTTC,CASSLDTGGRSEQYF,.,TRBD2,TRBJ2-7,TRBV7-7,15
TGTGCCAGCTCATCCGGTGATCAGCCCCAGCATTTT,CASSSGDQPQHF,.,.,TRBJ1-5,TRBV18,12
TGTGCCAGCAGCCCCCGGGACAGGAATGAAGAGACCCAGTACTTC,CASSPRDRNEETQYF,.,TRBD1,TRBJ2-5,TRBV7-9,15